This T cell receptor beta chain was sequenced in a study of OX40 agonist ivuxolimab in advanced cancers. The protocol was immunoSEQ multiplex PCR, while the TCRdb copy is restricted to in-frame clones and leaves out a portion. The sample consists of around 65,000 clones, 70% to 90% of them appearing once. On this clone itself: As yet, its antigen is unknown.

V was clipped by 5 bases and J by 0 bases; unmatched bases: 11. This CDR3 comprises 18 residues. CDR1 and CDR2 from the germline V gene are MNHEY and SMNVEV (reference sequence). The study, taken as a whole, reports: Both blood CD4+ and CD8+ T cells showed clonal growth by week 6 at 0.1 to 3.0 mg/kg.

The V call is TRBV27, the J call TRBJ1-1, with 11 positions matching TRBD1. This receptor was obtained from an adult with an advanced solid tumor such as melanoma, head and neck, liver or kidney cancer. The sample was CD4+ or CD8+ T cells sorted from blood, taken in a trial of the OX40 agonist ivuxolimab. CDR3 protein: CASSPLSEGQGVNTEAFF. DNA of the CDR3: TGTGCCAGCAGTCCCCTCAGTGAGGGACAGGGGGTGAACACTGAAGCTTTCTTT.